Detailed here is one T cell receptor (beta chain). The antigen is undetermined. These data are taken from a study of shared clonotypes between healthy human individuals. Overall study results and limits: Estimated richness was generally greater in naive than memory subsets. Sharing across a handful of donors was seen in 4% to 5.5% of naive CD4 clonotypes.

The authors loaded 200 ng DNA, 27,000 or so T cell genomes, into sorted-subset replicate PCRs. Sequencing was performed with immunoSEQ multiplex PCR; in TCRdb, only in-frame clones are kept and a portion is missing. The sample carries about 2,500,000 clones, roughly nine tenths recorded once. V was trimmed by 1 base and J by 4 bases, leaving 2 bases between them. Germline CDR1 SNHLY, CDR2 FYNNEI. This CDR3 has 12 residues. All donors were Caucasian adults living in Nashville, Tennessee. Sequences were obtained from naive CD4+ T cells sorted from blood. Documented subset: CD45RA+ positively selected. This receptor was identified in a young man in good health. This sequence joins TRBV2 and TRBJ1-5; no definite D call. Here the CDR3 reads CASSEGNQPQHF. The CDR3 bases are TGTGCCAGCAGTGAAGGGAATCAGCCCCAGCATTTT.